These 9 T cell receptor beta chains came from one sample sequenced in a study of control samples from healthy donors and cancer patients. Clones were read by immunoSEQ multiplex PCR, and TCRdb kept only the in-frame ones, dropping some. The table includes some 160,000 clones, about nine tenths detected once. Sequenced material: blood. Receptor source: a man aged 25 to 45 in good health.

This clone was counted only a few times. The chain joins TRBV10-1 to TRBJ2-4, with TRBD2 matching 10 bases. With 9 bases clipped from V and 3 bases from J, the junction kept 5 bases outside the gene matches. The germline gives CDR1 WNHNN, CDR2 SYGVQD (reference sequence). CDR3 length: 14 residues. The CDR3 sequence: CARKREGGKNIQYF. CDR3 in DNA: TGCGCCAGGAAGCGGGAGGGCGGCAAAAACATTCAGTACTTC.

CDR3 sequence (DNA): TGTGCCAGCAGCCCAAGACAGTCGGACCTGAACACTGAAGCTTTCTTT. This sequence encodes CASSPRQSDLNTEAFF. The rearrangement joins TRBV14 to TRBJ1-1, with a possible D match to TRBD1 (5 bases). CDR3 length equals 16 residues. Deletions cut 4 bases from V and 0 bases from J, with 15 bases between. The germline gives CDR1 SGHDN, CDR2 FVKESK.

The chain couples TRBV3-1 (or the pseudogene TRBV3-2) to TRBJ2-5; the D gene is possibly TRBD2 (6 bases). Trimming removed 1 base from V and 0 bases from J, with 18 bases in between. CDR1 and CDR2 (germline): LGHDT, YNNKEL (reference sequence). This CDR3 comprises 18 residues. In DNA form, the CDR3 reads TGTGCCAGCAGCCAAGGGCTTATAGAAGGGAGGTACCAAGAGACCCAGTACTTC. It translates to CASSQGLIEGRYQETQYF.

This chain uses TRBV7-2 with TRBJ1-5; D might be TRBD1 (6 bases). The CDR3 covers 13 residues. Germline V lookup: CDR1 SGHTA, CDR2 FQGNSA. V was cut by 10 bases and J by 3 bases, with 13 bases left in between. Written as DNA, the CDR3 is TGTGCCACCTCGGGACAAAACAATCAGCCCCAGCATTTT. It codes for CATSGQNNQPQHF.

J is TRBJ1-2 and V is TRBV5-4, with no clear D. CDR1 SGHNT and CDR2 YYREEE come from the germline V gene (reference sequence). V dropped 4 bases and J dropped 4 bases, with 11 bases sitting between them. This CDR3 is 13 amino acids long. This chain's CDR3 is CASSDGNSYGYTF. The CDR3 nucleotides are TGTGCCAGCAGCGATGGGAACAGCTATGGCTACACCTTC.

The chain couples TRBV11-3 to TRBJ2-7; 8 bases fit TRBD2. Germline V gene lookup returns CDR1 SGHNT and CDR2 YENEEA. The CDR3 contains 14 residues. V lost 6 bases and J lost 3; bases outside the gene matches: 7. CDR3 nucleotide sequence: TGTGCCAGCAGTTATAGGACTAGCAGCTACGAGCAGTACTTC. Amino acids: CASSYRTSSYEQYF.

The CDR3 loop is CASSTGQSNTDTQYF. The CDR3, as DNA: TGTGCCAGCAGTACCGGACAGTCTAACACAGATACGCAGTATTTT. V gene TRBV6-6 combines with J gene TRBJ2-3; tentative D call: TRBD1 (6 bases). V gave up 5 bases and J gave up 2 bases, with 14 bases separating them. CDR1 and CDR2 from the germline V gene are MNHNY and SVGAGI (reference sequence). This CDR3 region has 15 residues.

The chain recombines TRBV18 with TRBJ2-4, with TRBD2 matching 10 bases. The CDR3 runs 16 residues. Per germline, CDR1 KGHSH and CDR2 LQKENI. V lost 5 bases, J lost 5 bases, and 9 bases stayed unmatched. For the CDR3, the DNA is TGTGCCAGCTCAAAAAAGCGGGGGGGCCGTGAAAACATTCAGTACTTC. Its protein is CASSKKRGGRENIQYF.

With regard to this clone: Other DNA sequences in this specimen translate into the identical CDR3. The gene calls are TRBV18 and TRBJ1-3; no definite D call. The CDR3 covers 12 residues. Trimming shortened V by 3 bases and J by 4 bases, and 4 bases separated the two germline ends. Germline CDR1 and CDR2: KGHSH and LQKENI. The CDR3 protein is CASSPIGNTIYF. CDR3 bases: TGTGCCAGCTCACCGATCGGAAACACCATATATTTT.